These 29 T cell receptor beta chains were sequenced from one sample in a study of radiotherapy plus CTLA-4 blockade in lung cancer. Generated by immunoSEQ multiplex PCR, the TCRdb table keeps only in-frame clones and is missing some. The sample holds 60,000 to 70,000 clones, around 80% seen once. The sequences come from peripheral blood, collected from a patient treated with radiotherapy plus ipilimumab. The receptors derive from a human donor with non-small cell lung cancer who had a complete response to radiotherapy plus ipilimumab.

The CDR3 bases are TGTGCCAGCAGCCCGCGGACAGTCCTGAACACTGAAGCTTTCTTT. This translates into CASSPRTVLNTEAFF. V usage is TRBV7-9 and J usage is TRBJ1-1; tentatively, D is TRBD1 (6 bases). The CDR3 is 15 residues long. Germline assignment: CDR1 SEHNR and CDR2 FQNEAQ (reference sequence). V lost 5 bases and J 0 bases, leaving 13 bases between the germline ends.

The V and J genes are TRBV18 and TRBJ2-5, with D tentatively TRBD1 or TRBD2 (5 bases each). CDR1 and CDR2 from the germline V gene are KGHSH and LQKENI. The CDR3 extends over 14 amino acids. Trimming pared 2 bases from V and 6 bases from J, leaving 13 bases between. The CDR3 sequence: CASSPGDPGKTQYF. Here the CDR3 DNA reads TGTGCCAGCTCACCAGGGGACCCGGGAAAGACCCAGTACTTC.

The chain couples TRBV30 to TRBJ1-4, with D perhaps TRBD1 (6 bases). The CDR3 covers 14 residues. Germline CDR1 and CDR2: GTSNPN and SVGIG (reference sequence). Trimming cost V 1 base and J 8 bases, with 14 bases left between them. The CDR3 nucleotides are TGTGCCTGGAGTGGGAACAGGGCGGCGGAAAAACTGTTTTTT. This codes for CAWSGNRAAEKLFF.

This chain links TRBV19 with TRBJ1-5; D is perhaps TRBD1 (6 bases). The germline V and J ends were trimmed by 3 bases and 7 bases, with 13 bases remaining between them. CDR1 is LNHDA and CDR2 is SQIVND in the germline V gene (reference sequence). The CDR3 covers 14 residues. The DNA for the CDR3 is TGTGCCAGTAGTATTCCCCACAGGGAACAGCCCCAGCATTTT. Translation: CASSIPHREQPQHF.

Only one count was recorded for this clone. The J gene is TRBJ1-2, the V gene TRBV18; maybe TRBD1 (5 bases). V was shortened by 0 bases and J by 2 bases, with 10 bases between the two germline ends. The CDR3 is 15 residues long. Germline V gives CDR1 KGHSH, CDR2 LQKENI. The DNA for the CDR3 is TGTGCCAGCTCACCACCGGCAGGGTTAAACTATGGCTACACCTTC. This encodes CASSPPAGLNYGYTF.

V and J are TRBV7-6 and TRBJ2-3; D is uncertain. V was cut by 0 bases and J by 0 bases, with 4 bases left in between. The germline V gene has CDR1 SGHVS and CDR2 FNYEAQ. The CDR3 sequence is 14 residues long. CDR3 in amino acids: CASSLAYSTDTQYF. The CDR3 region has the DNA TGTGCCAGCAGCTTAGCGTACAGCACAGATACGCAGTATTTT.

This clone occurred once. This chain uses TRBV5-4 with TRBJ2-3; 7 bases are a match to TRBD2. The V gene end was trimmed by 0 bases and the J gene end by 6 bases; junction bases not matched to a gene: 7. Per germline, CDR1 SGHNT and CDR2 YYREEE (reference sequence). This CDR3 has 15 residues. CDR3 in amino acids: CASSLAGSGADTQYF. The CDR3 bases are TGTGCCAGCAGCTTGGCTGGGAGCGGGGCTGATACGCAGTATTTT.

The chain has TRBV5-4 and TRBJ2-5; 7 bases align to TRBD1. The CDR3 length is 14 residues. The junction had 6 bases not matched to a gene; V was cut back by 4 bases and J by 3 bases. Germline V gives CDR1 SGHNT, CDR2 YYREEE (reference sequence). DNA of the CDR3: TGTGCCAGCAGCAGGGACAGCTACAAAGAGACCCAGTACTTC. Amino acids: CASSRDSYKETQYF.

Points on this clone: The sample carries other DNA sequences with the same CDR3. The rearrangement uses TRBV11-3 and TRBJ1-2; D gene ambiguous. Germline V gene lookup returns CDR1 SGHNT and CDR2 YENEEA. The CDR3 sequence is 12 residues long. V shed 1 base and J shed 8 bases, with 8 bases lying between them. The CDR3 bases are TGTGCCAGCAGCTTAGCCGGGAACGGCTACACCTTC. It translates to CASSLAGNGYTF.

The chain combines TRBV9 with TRBJ1-4; TRBD1 aligns across 10 bases. This CDR3 comprises 15 residues. The junction had 7 bases not matched to a gene; V was cut back by 4 bases and J by 7 bases. Germline CDR1 and CDR2: SGDLS and YYNGEE. The CDR3 loop is CASSPLTGGGEKLFF. Here the CDR3 DNA reads TGTGCCAGCAGCCCCCTGACAGGGGGCGGTGAAAAACTGTTTTTT.

The chain carries TRBV23-1 and TRBJ1-5, with a weak D call TRBD1 (5 bases). TRBV23-1 is an ORF for which the function is uncertain. V gave up 3 bases and J gave up 6 bases, with 15 bases separating them. CDR3 length: 15 residues. The CDR3 reads CASSHPPGPLQPQHF. The CDR3 nucleotides read TGCGCCAGCAGTCACCCGCCGGGGCCGCTTCAGCCCCAGCATTTT.

The rearrangement links TRBV30 to TRBJ2-3; 7 nucleotides line up with TRBD1. Germline V gene data show CDR1 as GTSNPN and CDR2 as SVGIG (reference sequence). CDR3 length: 15 residues. J lost 5 bases, V lost 0 bases, and 8 bases had no gene match. CDR3 DNA: TGTGCCTGGAGTGTCCCAGGGGGATTCGGAGATACGCAGTATTTT. It is translated as CAWSVPGGFGDTQYF.

The CDR3 bases are TGTGCCAGCAGCTTAGTCAGACAGGCGGTGGGGGAAAAACTGTTTTTT. It encodes CASSLVRQAVGEKLFF. This sequence joins TRBV7-2 and TRBJ1-4, with D perhaps TRBD1 (6 bases). CDR3 size: 16 residues. Per germline, CDR1 SGHTA and CDR2 FQGNSA. The V gene lost 1 base and the J gene lost 8 bases, with 17 bases spanning the gap.

V and J are TRBV9 and TRBJ1-2; D is perhaps TRBD1 (6 bases). Germline CDR1 and CDR2: SGDLS and YYNGEE. V was cut by 4 bases and J by 8 bases, with 21 bases left in between. The CDR3 runs 15 residues. In DNA, the CDR3 is TGTGCCAGCAGCCGGCCGGGGGGCCGAGGTTGGGGCTACACCTTC. Translated, it gives CASSRPGGRGWGYTF.

J is TRBJ2-7 and V is TRBV10-1; 11 bases fit TRBD2. V shed 6 bases, J shed 7 bases, and the junction held 26 bases outside the gene matches. The length of the CDR3 is 20 residues. Germline CDR1 is WNHNN and CDR2 is SYGVQD (reference sequence). The CDR3 spells CASRKKPSGLADVGFEEQYF. CDR3 sequence (DNA): TGCGCCAGCAGAAAGAAACCATCGGGACTAGCGGATGTGGGGTTTGAAGAGCAGTACTTC.

This clone has more than one count but fewer than ten. V usage is TRBV7-8 and J usage is TRBJ1-5; tentative D call: TRBD1 (5 bases). The CDR3 is 16 residues long. CDR1 and CDR2 (germline): SGHVS, FQNEAQ. Trimming removed 0 bases from V and 7 bases from J, with 16 bases in between. Here the CDR3 DNA reads TGTGCCAGCAGCTTAGCGCTGAGTGGGGGGGGACAGCCCCAGCATTTT. Translation: CASSLALSGGGQPQHF.

The chain is built from TRBV30 and TRBJ2-6; no reliable D call. Trimming stripped 2 bases from V and 0 bases from J, with 8 bases between. Per the germline V gene, CDR1 is GTSNPN and CDR2 is SVGIG (reference sequence). The CDR3 extends over 15 amino acids. CDR3 loop: CAWSPERSGANVLTF. The CDR3 nucleotides are TGTGCCTGGAGTCCCGAACGCTCTGGGGCCAACGTCCTGACTTTC.

The CDR3 reads CASSKQNTGELFF. In DNA form, the CDR3 reads TGTGCCAGCAGCAAGCAGAACACCGGGGAGCTGTTTTTT. The chain joins TRBV9 to TRBJ2-2; D remains unclear. The ends were cut back, 4 bases at V and 1 base at J, with 5 bases in the middle. The CDR3 contains 13 residues. Germline V gene data show CDR1 as SGDLS and CDR2 as YYNGEE. Combining the CDR3 with reference TRBV9 and TRBJ2-2 gives the whole variable domain DSGVTQTPKHLITATGQRVTLRCSPRSGDLSVYWYQQSLDQGLQFLIQYYNGEERAKGNILERFSAQQFPDLHSELNLSSLELGDSALYFCASSKQNTGELFFGEGSRLTVL.

In this sample, this clone turned up once. This chain uses TRBV11-3 with TRBJ1-3; TRBD1 agrees at 7 bases. The CDR3 consists of 15 residues. Looked up from germline, CDR1 is SGHNT and CDR2 is YENEEA. Trimming removed 2 bases from V and 2 bases from J; junction bases left unmatched: 3. This CDR3 reads CASSLQQGTGNTIYF. The CDR3 DNA is TGTGCCAGCAGCTTACAACAGGGGACTGGAAACACCATATATTTT.

J is TRBJ1-1 and V is TRBV19, with 10 bases lining up with TRBD1. Trimming took 6 bases from V and 6 from J; bases not matched to a gene: 4. The germline V gene has CDR1 LNHDA and CDR2 SQIVND (reference sequence). The CDR3 extends over 13 amino acids. CDR3 sequence (DNA): TGTGCCAGTAGCCGGGACAGGGGAGCTGAAGCTTTCTTT. It codes for CASSRDRGAEAFF.

The chain is built from TRBV6-6 and TRBJ1-2; D is ambiguous. The CDR3 has 15 amino acids. Germline values: CDR1 MNHNY, CDR2 SVGAGI (reference sequence). V was trimmed by 2 bases and J by 1 base, leaving 11 bases between them. The CDR3 sequence: CASSYPTDGNYGYTF. CDR3 bases: TGTGCCAGCAGTTACCCTACCGACGGTAACTATGGCTACACCTTC.

This chain connects TRBV5-6 to TRBJ1-2; no clear D. The CDR3 has 17 amino acids. Trimming shortened V by 1 base and J by 4 bases, and 20 bases separated the two germline ends. Per germline, CDR1 SGHDT and CDR2 YYEEEE. The CDR3 region is CASSLWPASAASYGYTF. CDR3 nucleotide sequence: TGTGCCAGCAGCTTGTGGCCAGCGTCAGCCGCTAGCTATGGCTACACCTTC.

V usage is TRBV5-6 and J usage is TRBJ1-5; D is undetermined. The CDR3 sequence is 14 residues long. Deletions cut 3 bases from V and 0 bases from J, with 7 bases between. The germline CDR1 and CDR2 sequences are SGHDT and YYEEEE. The DNA of the CDR3 is TGTGCCAGCAGCTCCCCTACTAGCAATCAGCCCCAGCATTTT. It yields the protein CASSSPTSNQPQHF.

The chain links TRBV27 to TRBJ1-5; 7 nucleotides line up with TRBD1. Losses at the gene ends were 5 bases for V and 4 bases for J; bases not matched to a gene: 5. In germline, CDR1 is MNHEY, CDR2 SMNVEV (reference sequence). CDR3 length: 14 residues. CDR3: CASSGTGANQPQHF. As DNA, the CDR3 is TGTGCCAGCAGTGGTACAGGGGCGAATCAGCCCCAGCATTTT.

The chain uses TRBV23-1 and TRBJ1-4; TRBD1 matches 11 bases. TRBV23-1 is an ORF, and what it does is uncertain. The CDR3 totals 16 residues. With 0 bases clipped from V and 6 bases from J, the junction kept 3 bases outside the gene matches. The CDR3 DNA reads as TGCGCCAGCAGTCAATCTTGGACAGGGGGCCATGAAAAACTGTTTTTT. This gives the protein CASSQSWTGGHEKLFF.

V gene TRBV2 combines with J gene TRBJ2-3, with D possibly matching TRBD2 (6 bases). Trimming pared 4 bases from V and 2 bases from J, leaving 7 bases between. Germline assignment: CDR1 SNHLY and CDR2 FYNNEI. There are 13 residues in the CDR3. CDR3 protein: CASSGDSTDTQYF. CDR3 DNA: TGTGCCAGCAGTGGGGACTCCACAGATACGCAGTATTTT. The whole variable domain, filled in from reference TRBV2 and TRBJ2-3, reads EPEVTQTPSHQVTQMGQEVILRCVPISNHLYFYWYRQILGQKVEFLVSFYNNEISEKSEIFDDQFSVERPDGSNFTLKIRSTKLEDSAMYFCASSGDSTDTQYFGPGTRLTVL.

This sequence joins TRBV19 and TRBJ1-2, with 7 nucleotides matching TRBD1. V shed 5 bases and J 1 base; nucleotides not matched to a gene: 7. The CDR3 is 15 residues long. The germline V gene has CDR1 LNHDA and CDR2 SQIVND (reference sequence). The CDR3 nucleotides are TGTGCCAGTAGTCGACAGGGCCTTGGTAACTATGGCTACACCTTC. Its protein product is CASSRQGLGNYGYTF.

V and J are TRBV2 and TRBJ1-6, with TRBD1 identical over 7 bases. This CDR3 comprises 15 residues. V dropped 2 bases and J dropped 9; count of bases not matched to a gene: 7. CDR1 and CDR2 from the germline V gene are SNHLY and FYNNEI. The CDR3 loop is CASSERGGGSSPLHF. DNA of the CDR3: TGTGCCAGCAGTGAAAGAGGAGGGGGCAGTTCACCCCTCCACTTT.

V is TRBV27 and J is TRBJ2-7; 9 bases agree with TRBD1. The V and J ends lost 7 bases and 1 base, in that order; junction bases with no gene match: 8. Germline V gene sequence: CDR1 MNHEY, CDR2 SMNVEV (reference sequence). This CDR3 region has 15 residues. For the CDR3, the DNA is TGTGCCAGCAAGGGACAGGGCTCTTTTTCCTACGAGCAGTACTTC. Its protein is CASKGQGSFSYEQYF.